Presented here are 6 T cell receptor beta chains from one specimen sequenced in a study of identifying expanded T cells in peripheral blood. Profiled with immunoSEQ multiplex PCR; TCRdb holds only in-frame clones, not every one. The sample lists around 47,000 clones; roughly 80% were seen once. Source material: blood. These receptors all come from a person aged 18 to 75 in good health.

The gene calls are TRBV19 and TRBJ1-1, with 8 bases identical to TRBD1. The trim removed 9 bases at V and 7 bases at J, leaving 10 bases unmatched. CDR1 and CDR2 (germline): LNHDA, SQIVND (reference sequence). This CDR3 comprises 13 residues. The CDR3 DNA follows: TGTGCCAGACCCCAGACAGGGGTACTTGAAGCTTTCTTT. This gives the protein CARPQTGVLEAFF.

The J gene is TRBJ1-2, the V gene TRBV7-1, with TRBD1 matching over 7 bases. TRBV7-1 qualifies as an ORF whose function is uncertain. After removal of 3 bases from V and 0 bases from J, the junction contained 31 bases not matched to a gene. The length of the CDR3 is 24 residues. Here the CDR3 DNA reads TGTGCCAGCAGCTCCACCATCGATTCGATTCCGGGACAGCCTTCCGTGTTAGCTAACTATGGCTACACCTTC. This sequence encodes CASSSTIDSIPGQPSVLANYGYTF.

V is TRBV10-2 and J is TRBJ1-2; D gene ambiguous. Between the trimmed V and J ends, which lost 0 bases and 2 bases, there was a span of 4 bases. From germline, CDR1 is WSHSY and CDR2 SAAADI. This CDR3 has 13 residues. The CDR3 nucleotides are TGCGCCAGCAGTGAGTCGGAGAACTATGGCTACACCTTC. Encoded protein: CASSESENYGYTF.

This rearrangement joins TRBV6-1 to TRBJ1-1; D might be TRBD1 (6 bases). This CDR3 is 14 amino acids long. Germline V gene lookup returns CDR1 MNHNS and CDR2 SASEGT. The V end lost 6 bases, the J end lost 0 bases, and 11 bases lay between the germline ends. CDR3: CASSPGDVNTEAFF. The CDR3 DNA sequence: TGTGCCAGCAGCCCAGGGGATGTGAACACTGAAGCTTTCTTT.

In DNA, the CDR3 is TGTGCCAGCAGGCCCGGGACAGGGGCTTCAGGGGGTGAGCAGTTCTTC. It yields the protein CASRPGTGASGGEQFF. The V call is TRBV11-3, the J call TRBJ2-1, with 10 bases identical to TRBD1. The V gene end was trimmed by 6 bases and the J gene end by 9 bases; junction bases not matched to a gene: 14. CDR1 is SGHNT, CDR2 YENEEA, per germline. This CDR3 spans 16 amino acids.

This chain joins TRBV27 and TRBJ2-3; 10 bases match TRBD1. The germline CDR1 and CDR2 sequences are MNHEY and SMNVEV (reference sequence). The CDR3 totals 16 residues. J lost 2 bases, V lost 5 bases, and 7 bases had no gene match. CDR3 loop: CASSRDRGGFTDTQYF. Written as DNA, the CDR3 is TGTGCCAGCAGTCGGGACAGGGGAGGTTTCACAGATACGCAGTATTTT.